The 18 T cell receptor beta chains in this list originate from one sample, sequenced in a study of OX40 agonist ivuxolimab in advanced cancers. Measured with immunoSEQ multiplex PCR; TCRdb has only the in-frame clones, and not every one. The data contain 5,000 to 6,000 clones, 90% of them singletons. This specimen was CD4+ or CD8+ T cells sorted from blood, taken in a trial of the OX40 agonist ivuxolimab. The source is an adult with an advanced solid tumor such as melanoma, head and neck, liver or kidney cancer.

The chain is built from TRBV19 and TRBJ2-3, with 8 bases matching TRBD1. CDR3 length equals 15 residues. The V gene's germline CDR1 is LNHDA and CDR2 SQIVND (reference sequence). Losses at the gene ends were 6 bases for V and 5 bases for J; bases not matched to a gene: 10. CDR3 protein: CASRTGGDWVDTQYF. DNA of the CDR3: TGTGCCAGTAGAACAGGGGGAGACTGGGTAGATACGCAGTATTTT. Looking up the rest from reference TRBV19 and TRBJ2-3 gives the full variable domain: DGGITQSPKYLFRKEGQNVTLSCEQNLNHDAMYWYRQDPGQGLRLIYYSQIVNDFQKGDIAEGYSVSREKKESFPLTVTSAQKNPTAFYLCASRTGGDWVDTQYFGPGTRLTVL.

This clone occurred once. The V and J genes are TRBV6-1 and TRBJ1-2; no reliable D call. Germline V lookup: CDR1 MNHNS, CDR2 SASEGT. Between the trimmed V and J ends, which lost 10 bases and 6 bases, there was a span of 24 bases. CDR3 length: 15 amino acids. The CDR3 is CAISKPGRTLNGYTF. CDR3 in DNA: TGTGCCATCTCAAAACCAGGCAGGACTTTGAATGGCTACACCTTC.

This CDR3 is CASSDGATDEQFF. The CDR3 DNA reads TGTGCCAGCAGCGATGGGGCAACGGATGAGCAGTTCTTC. The genes are TRBV9 and TRBJ2-1; perhaps TRBD1 as D (5 bases). The CDR3 runs 13 residues. Germline CDR1 is SGDLS and CDR2 is YYNGEE. V was clipped by 3 bases and J by 8 bases, with 12 bases between them.

V usage is TRBV28 and J usage is TRBJ2-7; D is unresolved. The CDR3 runs 13 residues. Trimming took off 3 bases at V and 3 bases at J, with 9 bases between the two ends. Germline V gene data show CDR1 as MDHEN and CDR2 as SYDVKM. The CDR3 loop reads CASSLSGLYEQYF. The CDR3 region has the DNA TGTGCCAGCAGTTTGAGTGGCCTCTACGAGCAGTACTTC.

V usage is TRBV11-2 and J usage is TRBJ2-7; TRBD2 matches 7 bases. The CDR3 contains 13 residues. CDR1 and CDR2 (germline): SGHAT, FQNNGV. Unmatched junction bases numbered 4, after V lost 5 bases and J lost 3 bases. CDR3 sequence (DNA): TGTGCCAGCAGCCGGGACTACAGCTACGAGCAGTACTTC. Encoded protein: CASSRDYSYEQYF. The whole variable domain, filled in from reference TRBV11-2 and TRBJ2-7, reads EAGVAQSPRYKIIEKRQSVAFWCNPISGHATLYWYQQILGQGPKLLIQFQNNGVVDDSQLPKDRFSAERLKGVDSTLKIQPAKLEDSAVYLCASSRDYSYEQYFGPGTRLTVT.

The chain recombines TRBV19 with TRBJ2-7; D possibly corresponds to TRBD1 (5 bases). The germline V gene has CDR1 LNHDA and CDR2 SQIVND (reference sequence). The CDR3 runs 12 residues. V lost 3 bases to trimming and J lost 3 bases, with 6 bases between them. CDR3 sequence: CASSIDSYEQYF. Written as DNA, the CDR3 is TGTGCCAGTAGTATCGACAGCTACGAGCAGTACTTC.

The chain recombines TRBV19 with TRBJ1-5, with D perhaps TRBD1 (5 bases). The CDR3 has 14 residues. V dropped 8 bases and J dropped 3 bases, with 14 bases sitting between them. Germline V lookup: CDR1 LNHDA, CDR2 SQIVND (reference sequence). This chain's CDR3 is CASSTRDYNQPQHF. The DNA for the CDR3 is TGTGCCAGTTCTACCAGGGACTACAATCAGCCCCAGCATTTT.

The V gene is TRBV27, the J gene TRBJ1-1, with 7 bases identical to TRBD1. After removal of 6 bases from V and 3 bases from J, the junction contained 10 bases not matched to a gene. Germline CDR1 and CDR2: MNHEY and SMNVEV (reference sequence). The CDR3 extends over 15 amino acids. The CDR3 coding sequence is TGTGCCAGCAGCCCCGGGACAGCCTGGGACACTGAAGCTTTCTTT. Protein sequence: CASSPGTAWDTEAFF.

The chain links TRBV27 to TRBJ2-7; D may be TRBD2 (6 bases). CDR3 size: 13 residues. Germline loops: CDR1 MNHEY, CDR2 SMNVEV (reference sequence). Trimming took 3 bases from V and 0 from J, leaving 6 bases between them. CDR3 in DNA: TGTGCCAGCAGTTTGGACTACTCCTACGAGCAGTACTTC. Translating it yields CASSLDYSYEQYF.

The chain uses TRBV20-1 and TRBJ1-3; D remains unclear. Germline CDR1 and CDR2: DFQATT and SNEGSKA (reference sequence). Trimming left V 7 bases short and J 2 bases short, with 6 bases between. This CDR3 region has 11 residues. The CDR3 DNA is TGCAGTGGTACAACTGGAAACACCATATATTTT. Protein product: CSGTTGNTIYF.

Only one count was recorded for this clone. The V gene is TRBV5-4, the J gene TRBJ2-2; no definite D call. Germline CDR1 SGHNT, CDR2 YYREEE (reference sequence). The CDR3 sequence is 12 residues long. V was trimmed by 4 bases and J by 6 bases, leaving 7 bases between them. The CDR3 DNA sequence: TGTGCCAGCAGCCCCTGGCCCGGGGAGCTGTTTTTT. Translated, it gives CASSPWPGELFF.

This chain's CDR3 is CASSTAGVSNQPQHF. CDR3 bases: TGTGCCAGCAGCACGGCAGGGGTTAGCAATCAGCCCCAGCATTTT. The chain recombines TRBV9 with TRBJ1-5, with a tentative D call TRBD1 (6 bases). The CDR3 spans 15 residues. Per the germline V gene, CDR1 is SGDLS and CDR2 is YYNGEE. With 4 bases removed from V and 0 bases from J, the gap between germline ends came to 11 bases.

V gene TRBV7-9 combines with J gene TRBJ1-2, with D possibly matching TRBD1 (5 bases). The germline gives CDR1 SEHNR, CDR2 FQNEAQ (reference sequence). The ends were cut back, 5 bases at V and 5 bases at J, with 18 bases in the middle. The CDR3 is 15 residues long. CDR3 residues: CASSPPGGRDYGYTF. The CDR3 DNA is TGTGCCAGCAGCCCCCCGGGGGGGAGGGATTATGGCTACACCTTC.

The chain employs TRBV28 and TRBJ2-7; 12 nucleotides align to TRBD2. The CDR3 covers 17 residues. The ends lost 3 bases at V and 0 bases at J; junction bases unmatched: 6. Germline V gene sequence: CDR1 MDHEN, CDR2 SYDVKM. The CDR3 sequence: CASSFRGLAGYSYEQYF. CDR3 DNA: TGTGCCAGCAGTTTCCGTGGACTAGCGGGATACTCCTACGAGCAGTACTTC. The variable domain in full, completed from reference TRBV28 and TRBJ2-7, reads DVKVTQSSRYLVKRTGEKVFLECVQDMDHENMFWYRQDPGLGLRLIYFSYDVKMKEKGDIPEGYSVSREKKERFSLILESASTNQTSMYLCASSFRGLAGYSYEQYFGPGTRLTVT.

J is TRBJ2-3 and V is TRBV9; 10 bases are shared with TRBD2. J was trimmed by 4 bases and V by 2 bases; bases with no gene match: 1. Germline V gives CDR1 SGDLS, CDR2 YYNGEE. The CDR3 contains 14 residues. CDR3 sequence (DNA): TGTGCCAGCAGCGTCCTAGCGGGGGCAGATACGCAGTATTTT. It specifies CASSVLAGADTQYF.

The sample holds one count of this clone. The chain has TRBV2 and TRBJ1-5; TRBD1 is a possible D gene (5 bases). This CDR3 spans 15 amino acids. Germline CDR1 reads SNHLY; CDR2 reads FYNNEI. V lost 4 bases and J lost 6, with 16 bases in between. The CDR3 spells CASSGIWDPSQPQHF. The DNA for the CDR3 is TGTGCCAGCAGTGGGATTTGGGACCCTAGTCAGCCCCAGCATTTT.

There are a few counts of this clone. J is TRBJ2-2 and V is TRBV7-8; D is possibly TRBD2 (5 bases). There are 13 residues in the CDR3. CDR1 and CDR2 (germline): SGHVS, FQNEAQ. Trimming left V 5 bases short and J 4 bases short, with 8 bases between. The CDR3: CASSVEGTGELFF. The CDR3 DNA follows: TGTGCCAGCAGCGTCGAGGGCACCGGGGAGCTGTTTTTT. The variable domain in full, with the rest retrieved from reference TRBV7-8 and TRBJ2-2, is GAGVSQSPRYKVAKRGQDVALRCDPISGHVSLFWYQQALGQGPEFLTYFQNEAQLDKSGLPSDRFFAERPEGSVSTLKIQRTQQEDSAVYLCASSVEGTGELFFGEGSRLTVL.

The chain combines TRBV10-3 with TRBJ2-7, with TRBD1 matching over 10 bases. This CDR3 contains 14 residues. The V gene end was trimmed by 7 bases and the J gene end by 7 bases; junction bases not matched to a gene: 10. Germline CDR1 ENHRY, CDR2 SYGVKD. The CDR3 DNA sequence: TGTGCCATCACCGGGGACAGGGGTCTTAAGGAGCAGTACTTC. Its protein product is CAITGDRGLKEQYF.